Below, 32 T cell receptor beta chains from the same sample are listed, as sequenced in a study of vaccination effects on CD4 cells after COVID-19. These receptors' antigens are unknown. Here immunoSEQ multiplex PCR was the method, and the copy in TCRdb shows in-frame clones only, minus some. Here the sample spans 15,000 to 20,000 clones, about three quarters being singletons. Antigen-specific CD4+ T cells were expanded (with viral peptide pools) by the ViraFEST assay ahead of sequencing. At the end of about 10 days of culture, CD4+ T cells were isolated. Of the BNT162b2 and mRNA-1273 vaccines, participants received two doses of one or the other. The material was CD4+ T cells from PBMCs cultured with HCoV-NL63 spike peptides, obtained after COVID-19 vaccination. These receptors originate from a human donor who received a COVID-19 vaccine.

This clone was counted once. This chain joins TRBV28 and TRBJ1-2, with D perhaps TRBD1 (5 bases). Trimming left V 3 bases short and J 7 bases short, with 15 bases between. The CDR3 has 14 residues. Germline assignment: CDR1 MDHEN and CDR2 SYDVKM. CDR3 DNA: TGTGCCAGCAGTTTTGTAGCAGGTGGGGGTGGCTACACCTTC. As protein: CASSFVAGGGGYTF.

This chain links TRBV3-1 (or the pseudogene TRBV3-2) with TRBJ2-5; D may be TRBD1 or TRBD2 (6 bases each). Germline V CDR1 and CDR2: LGHDT, YNNKEL (reference sequence). Deletions cut 0 bases from V and 3 bases from J, with 11 bases between. The length of the CDR3 is 15 residues. The CDR3 protein is CASSQDRRGEETQYF. The CDR3 bases are TGTGCCAGCAGCCAAGATCGGAGGGGGGAAGAGACCCAGTACTTC.

This clone was observed once. This chain connects TRBV7-2 to TRBJ1-3; possibly TRBD1 for D (5 bases). Germline lookup yields CDR1 SGHTA and CDR2 FQGNSA. V was trimmed by 5 bases and J by 1 base, leaving 9 bases between them. This CDR3 comprises 14 residues. This chain's CDR3 is CASSRGTSGNTIYF. The DNA for the CDR3 is TGTGCCAGCAGCCGCGGGACTTCTGGAAACACCATATATTTT.

This clone came up a few times. The chain combines TRBV2 with TRBJ1-5, with D tentatively TRBD1 (6 bases). The CDR3 is 13 residues long. Germline CDR1 is SNHLY and CDR2 is FYNNEI. V shed 3 bases and J shed 4 bases, with 7 bases lying between them. The CDR3 DNA sequence: TGTGCCAGCAGTGACGACAGGAATCAGCCCCAGCATTTT. Translating gives CASSDDRNQPQHF.

The V and J genes are TRBV7-9 and TRBJ1-5; D is unclear. CDR3 length: 14 residues. Trimming took off 1 base at V and 7 bases at J, with 11 bases between the two ends. Germline V lookup: CDR1 SEHNR, CDR2 FQNEAQ (reference sequence). Written as DNA, the CDR3 is TGTGCCAGCAGCTTAGGGGAGTCGCGGCAGCCCCAGCATTTT. It translates to CASSLGESRQPQHF.

The chain has TRBV30 and TRBJ2-1, with TRBD1 identical over 7 bases. The CDR3 is 16 amino acids. V shed 4 bases, J shed 2 bases, and the junction held 11 bases outside the gene matches. Germline V gene lookup returns CDR1 GTSNPN and CDR2 SVGIG (reference sequence). Written as DNA, the CDR3 is TGTGCCTGGACGTCCGTCGGGACAGCAACCTACAATGAGCAGTTCTTC. Translation gives CAWTSVGTATYNEQFF.

This chain joins TRBV18 and TRBJ1-4; a weak D match, TRBD1 (5 bases). Germline assignment: CDR1 KGHSH and CDR2 LQKENI. The V gene lost 3 bases and the J gene lost 5 bases, with 13 bases spanning the gap. The CDR3 sequence is 15 residues long. This CDR3 reads CASSPRRGENEKLFF. CDR3 sequence (DNA): TGTGCCAGCTCACCCCGTAGAGGGGAAAATGAAAAACTGTTTTTT.

The V and J genes are TRBV5-4 and TRBJ1-2; 8 nucleotides match TRBD1. Unmatched junction bases numbered 5, after V lost 0 bases and J lost 4 bases. There are 15 residues in the CDR3. Germline assignment: CDR1 SGHNT and CDR2 YYREEE (reference sequence). CDR3 residues: CASSLEPGGVYGYTF. The CDR3 region has the DNA TGTGCCAGCAGCTTGGAACCAGGGGGCGTCTATGGCTACACCTTC.

This clone came up a few times. The chain links TRBV2 to TRBJ1-3; TRBD1 might be the D (5 bases). The germline V gene has CDR1 SNHLY and CDR2 FYNNEI. The CDR3 spans 13 residues. V shed 8 bases and J shed 2 bases, with 10 bases lying between them. Written as DNA, the CDR3 is TGTGCCAGCGACAGACCGCCTGGAAACACCATATATTTT. The encoded protein is CASDRPPGNTIYF.

The rearrangement links TRBV11-2 to TRBJ2-3, with unresolved D. CDR3 length: 12 residues. Looked up from germline, CDR1 is SGHAT and CDR2 is FQNNGV. V was cut by 4 bases and J by 0 bases, with 2 bases left in between. The CDR3 nucleotides are TGTGCCAGCAGCTCTAGCACAGATACGCAGTATTTT. Translated: CASSSSTDTQYF.

The chain employs TRBV18 and TRBJ2-5; D may be TRBD1 (6 bases). Looked up from germline, CDR1 is KGHSH and CDR2 is LQKENI. V gave up 6 bases and J gave up 2 bases, with 13 bases separating them. The CDR3 spans 14 residues. Here the CDR3 reads CASSPTGSQETQYF. The CDR3 bases are TGTGCCAGCTCCCCTACAGGGTCTCAAGAGACCCAGTACTTC.

The rearrangement links TRBV19 to TRBJ2-7; no clear D. The CDR3 has 15 residues. The V end lost 3 bases, the J end lost 0 bases, and 12 bases lay between the germline ends. Germline loops: CDR1 LNHDA, CDR2 SQIVND (reference sequence). Written as DNA, the CDR3 is TGTGCCAGTAGTATGATGGCGGTAAGCTCCTACGAGCAGTACTTC. Protein product: CASSMMAVSSYEQYF.

CDR3 in DNA: TGTGCCAGCAGCCTCCAGCGGGGGGCCTACAATGAGCAGTTCTTC. Amino acids: CASSLQRGAYNEQFF. This chain links TRBV7-2 with TRBJ2-1; 9 positions match TRBD2. Looked up from germline, CDR1 is SGHTA and CDR2 is FQGNSA. The CDR3 is made up of 15 amino acids. With 5 bases clipped from V and 2 bases from J, the junction kept 4 bases outside the gene matches.

The chain uses TRBV28 and TRBJ2-1, with TRBD2 matching 11 bases. The CDR3 has 15 amino acids. V lost 5 bases to trimming and J lost 8 bases; unmatched junction nucleotides: 8. From germline, CDR1 is MDHEN and CDR2 SYDVKM. Here the CDR3 reads CASSKTSGSKYEQFF. As DNA, the CDR3 is TGTGCCAGCAGTAAAACTAGCGGGAGTAAGTATGAGCAGTTCTTC.

Only a few counts were recorded for this clone. The V gene is TRBV5-4, the J gene TRBJ2-5; TRBD1 matches at 10 bases. V dropped 0 bases and J dropped 2; count of bases not matched to a gene: 4. The germline V gene has CDR1 SGHNT and CDR2 YYREEE (reference sequence). The CDR3 runs to 16 residues. In DNA, the CDR3 is TGTGCCAGCAGCTTGGGGGACAGGGGAACACAAGAGACCCAGTACTTC. This codes for CASSLGDRGTQETQYF.

This chain connects TRBV2 to TRBJ2-3; D might be TRBD1 (6 bases). The CDR3 covers 14 residues. V lost 3 bases and J lost 4, with 11 bases in between. Per the germline V gene, CDR1 is SNHLY and CDR2 is FYNNEI. The DNA of the CDR3 is TGTGCCAGCAGTGACAGGGGAAAGGCAGATACGCAGTATTTT. It encodes CASSDRGKADTQYF.

The J gene is TRBJ2-7, the V gene TRBV20-1, with D uncertain. CDR1 DFQATT and CDR2 SNEGSKA come from the germline V gene (reference sequence). The CDR3 totals 13 residues. V was trimmed by 3 bases and J by 6 bases, leaving 15 bases between them. CDR3 sequence reads: CSASESRNGEQYF. The CDR3 coding sequence is TGCAGTGCTAGTGAGTCCAGGAACGGCGAGCAGTACTTC.

This clone was recorded a few times. V is TRBV27 and J is TRBJ1-2; 7 nucleotides line up with TRBD1. V dropped 7 bases and J dropped 3; count of bases not matched to a gene: 2. The CDR3 sequence is 12 residues long. Germline lookup yields CDR1 MNHEY and CDR2 SMNVEV (reference sequence). The CDR3 sequence: CASKGTDYGYTF. CDR3 nucleotides: TGTGCCAGCAAGGGGACAGACTATGGCTACACCTTC.

This clone is labeled medium-sized. This rearrangement joins TRBV5-7 to TRBJ1-2, with D unclear. TRBV5-7 is an open reading frame, and its role is uncertain. V shed 0 bases and J shed 1 base, with 13 bases lying between them. This CDR3 is 16 amino acids long. The CDR3 coding sequence is TGTGCCAGCAGCTTGGTTTTGGGCGGATTTAACTATGGCTACACCTTC. Residues: CASSLVLGGFNYGYTF.

This clone showed up just a few times. The gene calls are TRBV19 and TRBJ1-6; 9 positions agree with TRBD1. With 7 bases clipped from V and 4 bases from J, the junction kept 5 bases outside the gene matches. Germline lookup yields CDR1 LNHDA and CDR2 SQIVND (reference sequence). This CDR3 has 15 amino acids. The CDR3 spells CASNPTGGYNSPLHF. CDR3 nucleotides: TGTGCCAGTAACCCGACAGGGGGGTATAATTCACCCCTCCACTTT.

This chain uses TRBV19 with TRBJ2-6, with 7 bases lining up with TRBD1. Per the germline V gene, CDR1 is LNHDA and CDR2 is SQIVND (reference sequence). Trimming cost V 6 bases and J 4 bases; bases outside gene matches: 0. CDR3 size: 13 residues. The CDR3 reads CASRGGGANVLTF. CDR3 nucleotides: TGTGCCAGTAGAGGGGGCGGGGCCAACGTCCTGACTTTC.

This clone was detected only a few times. The CDR3 reads CASSEGQGANQPQHF. CDR3 in DNA: TGTGCCAGCAGTGAGGGTCAGGGGGCTAATCAGCCCCAGCATTTT. The genes are TRBV2 and TRBJ1-5, with 8 bases lining up with TRBD1. The CDR3 runs 15 residues. Germline CDR1 SNHLY, CDR2 FYNNEI. V dropped 3 bases and J dropped 4; count of bases not matched to a gene: 5.

CDR3 loop: CASSDRAGTGMAFF. The CDR3, as DNA: TGTGCCAGCAGCGATAGGGCCGGGACAGGGATGGCTTTCTTT. This chain links TRBV5-6 with TRBJ1-1, with 9 bases that match TRBD1. This CDR3 spans 14 amino acids. CDR1 and CDR2 (germline): SGHDT, YYEEEE. After removal of 4 bases from V and 11 bases from J, the junction contained 12 bases not matched to a gene. The full variable domain, in which reference TRBV5-6 and TRBJ1-1 provide the parts outside the CDR3, is DAGVTQSPTHLIKTRGQQVTLRCSPKSGHDTVSWYQQALGQGPQFIFQYYEEEERQRGNFPDRFSGHQFPNYSSELNVNALLLGDSALYLCASSDRAGTGMAFFGQGTRLTVV.

J is TRBJ2-7 and V is TRBV6-1; D might be TRBD1 (5 bases). The CDR3 is 15 amino acids. Germline V gene lookup returns CDR1 MNHNS and CDR2 SASEGT. Trimming left V 3 bases short and J 3 bases short, with 15 bases between. CDR3 nucleotides: TGTGCCAGCAGTGAGAGAAGAAGGGGTCTCTACGAGCAGTACTTC. Protein: CASSERRRGLYEQYF.

The chain combines TRBV9 with TRBJ2-2, with unresolved D. CDR1 is SGDLS and CDR2 is YYNGEE in the germline V gene. The CDR3 has 13 amino acids. Trimming pared 3 bases from V and 6 bases from J, leaving 9 bases between. CDR3 protein: CASSDGQAGELFF. The CDR3 coding sequence is TGTGCCAGCAGCGACGGGCAGGCCGGGGAGCTGTTTTTT.

V is TRBV12-3 or TRBV12-4 and J is TRBJ2-3, with unresolved D. The V end lost 6 bases, the J end lost 0 bases, and 7 bases lay between the germline ends. This CDR3 region has 13 residues. Here the CDR3 reads CASRLMSTDTQYF. For the CDR3, the DNA is TGTGCCAGCAGACTAATGAGCACAGATACGCAGTATTTT.

The chain couples TRBV19 to TRBJ1-2; 8 nucleotides align to TRBD1. This CDR3 comprises 15 residues. V was clipped by 9 bases and J by 1 base; unmatched bases: 10. CDR1 and CDR2 (germline): LNHDA, SQIVND (reference sequence). The CDR3 DNA sequence: TGTGCCAGCCGTGGGGGACAGGAGAATAACTATGGCTACACCTTC. It yields the protein CASRGGQENNYGYTF.

This clone has more than one count but fewer than ten. The J gene is TRBJ1-1, the V gene TRBV3-1 (or the pseudogene TRBV3-2); D gene ambiguous. CDR1 and CDR2 from the germline V gene are LGHDT and YNNKEL (reference sequence). The ends were cut back, 1 base at V and 7 bases at J, with 10 bases in the middle. CDR3 length: 13 residues. CDR3: CASSQAPGDEAFF. The CDR3 DNA reads TGTGCCAGCAGCCAAGCCCCAGGAGATGAAGCTTTCTTT.

This chain connects TRBV5-8 to TRBJ2-3, with TRBD2 matching 8 bases. V was pared by 0 bases and J by 4 bases, with 4 bases of the junction left unmatched. CDR3 length: 15 amino acids. The germline CDR1 and CDR2 sequences are SGHTS and YDEGEE. This chain's CDR3 is CASSLDGGGSDTQYF. CDR3 nucleotide sequence: TGTGCCAGCAGCTTGGACGGCGGGGGGTCAGATACGCAGTATTTT. Together with reference TRBV5-8 and TRBJ2-3, the CDR3 gives the full variable domain: EAGVTQSPTHLIKTRGQQATLRCSPISGHTSVYWYQQALGLGLQFLLWYDEGEERNRGNFPPRFSGRQFPNYSSELNVNALELEDSALYLCASSLDGGGSDTQYFGPGTRLTVL.

This clone has more than one count but fewer than ten. The CDR3 is CASSKDRGAEAFF. The CDR3 DNA reads as TGCGCCAGCAGCAAGGACAGGGGCGCTGAAGCTTTCTTT. The chain recombines TRBV4-1 with TRBJ1-1; TRBD1 aligns across 9 bases. V dropped 5 bases and J dropped 6; count of bases not matched to a gene: 4. CDR1 and CDR2 from the germline V gene are MGHRA and YSYEKL. The CDR3 length is 13 residues.

This clone was seen only once. The chain uses TRBV6-1 and TRBJ2-6, with D maybe TRBD2 (6 bases). The CDR3 spans 17 residues. The germline gives CDR1 MNHNS, CDR2 SASEGT. V shed 0 bases and J shed 2 bases, with 11 bases lying between them. CDR3 sequence reads: CASSEAPGEAGANVLTF. DNA for the CDR3: TGTGCCAGCAGTGAAGCGCCGGGGGAAGCTGGGGCCAACGTCCTGACTTTC.

V gene TRBV5-1 combines with J gene TRBJ2-5; TRBD2 is a possible D gene (5 bases). V gave up 1 base and J gave up 3 bases, with 13 bases separating them. There are 15 residues in the CDR3. The germline V gene encodes CDR1 SGHRS and CDR2 YFSETQ. The CDR3, as DNA: TGCGCCAGCAGCTTGTCTAGCCGAGCCGAAGAGACCCAGTACTTC. This translates into CASSLSSRAEETQYF.